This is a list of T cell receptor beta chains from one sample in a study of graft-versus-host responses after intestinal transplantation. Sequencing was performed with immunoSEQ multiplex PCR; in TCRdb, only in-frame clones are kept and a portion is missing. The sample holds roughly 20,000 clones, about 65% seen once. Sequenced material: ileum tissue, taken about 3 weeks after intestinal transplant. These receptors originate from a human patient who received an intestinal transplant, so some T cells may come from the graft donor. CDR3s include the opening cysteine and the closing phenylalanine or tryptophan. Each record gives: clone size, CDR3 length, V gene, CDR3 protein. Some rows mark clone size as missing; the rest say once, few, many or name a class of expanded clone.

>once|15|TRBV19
CASSPAGISGNTIYF
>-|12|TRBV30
CAWSSQGDEQYF
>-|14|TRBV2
CASGAWGGIYEQYF
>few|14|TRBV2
CATVARHPYNEQFF
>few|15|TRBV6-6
CASRRTGGKSTEAFF
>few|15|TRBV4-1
CASSHDGQQNTEAFF
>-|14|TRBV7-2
CASSTRTGSEKLFF
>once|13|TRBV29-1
CSVLSTINYGYTF
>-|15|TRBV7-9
CASSLGVRAGETQYF
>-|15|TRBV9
CASSGSGLVLGELFF
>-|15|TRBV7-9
CASSLDSQPTYEQYF
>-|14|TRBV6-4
CASPAEADTGELFF
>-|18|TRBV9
CASSPSTSGRAPDNEQFF
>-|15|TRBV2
CASSAPGTGSQPQHF
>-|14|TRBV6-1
CASSELADSYEQYF
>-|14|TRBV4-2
CASSQERLGNEQFF
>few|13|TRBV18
CASSSGGKETQYF
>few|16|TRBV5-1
CASSLGTSGIYNEQFF
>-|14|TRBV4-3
CASSQETINSPLHF
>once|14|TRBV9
CASSVGGQKETQYF
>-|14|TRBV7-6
CASSPWTARGTLHF